The 27 T cell receptor beta chains presented below share a single source sample, sequenced in a study of T cell repertoires in cytomegalovirus infection. TCRdb analysed the reads with MiXCR anew, one entry per CDR3 protein. The sample consists of just under 300,000 distinct CDR3 sequences, roughly a tenth of them appearing once. Sequenced input: PBMCs. The source of these receptors is a human donor in good health (CMV status not recorded). Some clones in this sample may be carry-over from other donors' samples.

This clonotype was seen repeatedly, ten times or more. The rearrangement joins TRBV19 to TRBJ2-2; no clear D gene. CDR1 is LNHDA and CDR2 is SQIVND in the germline V gene (reference sequence). The CDR3 runs 16 residues. Trimming removed 1 base from V and 6 bases from J, with 15 bases in between. CDR3 coding DNA: TGTGCCAGTAGTATAGTCCCTCCGATTGAACCCGGGGAGCTGTTTTTT. This codes for CASSIVPPIEPGELFF.

This clonotype came up many times. Compared with germline, one end of the junction differs, possibly owing to a read error. V usage is TRBV5-1 and J usage is TRBJ2-1; TRBD2 matches 9 bases. Germline CDR1 SGHRS, CDR2 YFSETQ. The CDR3 consists of 15 residues. CDR3 amino acids: CASSLSGGTYNEQFF. The CDR3 nucleotides read TGTGCCAGCAGCCTCAGCGGGGGGACCTACAATGAGCAGTTCTTC.

This clonotype was seen ten or more times. The chain combines TRBV7-3 with TRBJ2-2; 8 nucleotides agree with TRBD1. The V gene end was trimmed by 5 bases and the J gene end by 2 bases; junction bases not matched to a gene: 13. This CDR3 spans 18 amino acids. Germline CDR1 is SGHTA and CDR2 is FQGTGA. CDR3 in DNA: TGTGCCAGCAGCCCCAGCGCCGGGACAGGCGTAAACACCGGGGAGCTGTTTTTT. Amino acid sequence: CASSPSAGTGVNTGELFF.

This clonotype was seen at least ten times. The chain joins TRBV20-1 to TRBJ1-6; 7 bases are shared with TRBD1. The CDR3 loop spans 17 amino acids. Germline CDR1 DFQATT, CDR2 SNEGSKA (reference sequence). J gave up 1 base and V 3 bases, and 9 bases lay outside the gene matches. CDR3 loop: CSASDPGGSSYNSPLHF. CDR3 nucleotide sequence: TGCAGTGCTAGCGATCCAGGGGGGAGTTCCTATAATTCACCCCTCCACTTT.

This rearrangement joins TRBV27 to TRBJ2-3; TRBD2 matches 10 bases. V dropped 3 bases and J dropped 8; count of bases not matched to a gene: 11. Germline V lookup: CDR1 MNHEY, CDR2 SMNVEV (reference sequence). The CDR3 covers 16 residues. The CDR3 DNA reads TGTGCCAGCAGTTTTTTTACTAGCGGGGCTGGAGTTACGCAGTATTTT. Translating gives CASSFFTSGAGVTQYF.

Only a few counts were recorded for this clonotype. One end of the junction is discordant with germline, which a read error may explain. The chain couples TRBV10-3 to TRBJ2-3, with D perhaps TRBD1 (6 bases). The CDR3 is made up of 14 amino acids. From germline, CDR1 is ENHRY and CDR2 SYGVKD. The CDR3 DNA follows: TGTGCCATCGGTGACAGGCGTGACACAGATACGCAGTATTTT. This sequence encodes CAIGDRRDTDTQYF.

This clonotype was seen at least ten times. This sequence joins TRBV27 and TRBJ2-1; TRBD2 matches 8 bases. CDR1 is MNHEY and CDR2 is SMNVEV in the germline V gene (reference sequence). The CDR3 covers 15 residues. V was clipped by 6 bases and J by 4 bases; unmatched bases: 8. The CDR3 DNA reads TGTGCCAGCAGACTACTAGCGGAGGTTTACAATGAGCAGTTCTTC. It specifies CASRLLAEVYNEQFF.

Notes on this clonotype: It may be a read error: a sequence one base away is much more abundant. The rearrangement joins TRBV28 to TRBJ1-5; D not resolved. Germline assignment: CDR1 MDHEN and CDR2 SYDVKM. The CDR3 totals 16 residues. The V gene lost 2 bases and the J gene lost 0 bases, with 11 bases spanning the gap. For the CDR3, the DNA is TGTGCCAGCAGTTTACCAGTGGTCCATAGCAATCAGCCCCAGCATTTT. Its translation is CASSLPVVHSNQPQHF.

Note on this clonotype: As the CDR3 is not closed by the conserved phenylalanine or tryptophan, this likely results from a read error. J is TRBJ2-1 and V is TRBV7-9; 11 bases match TRBD1. CDR1 is SEHNR, CDR2 FQNEAQ, per germline (reference sequence). The J segment lost 8 bases and the V segment lost 3 bases, leaving 3 bases of the junction unmatched. The length of the CDR3 is 14 residues. The CDR3 loop reads CASSLGQGVYEQFL. The CDR3 region has the DNA TGTGCCAGCAGCTTGGGACAGGGGGTCTATGAGCAGTTCTTA.

This clonotype was observed at least ten times. This rearrangement joins TRBV28 to TRBJ2-7; tentatively, D is TRBD1 (5 bases). Deletions cut 4 bases from V and 5 bases from J, with 9 bases between. The CDR3 has 12 residues. Per germline, CDR1 MDHEN and CDR2 SYDVKM. The CDR3 DNA is TGTGCCAGCAGTTCTCAGGGCCACGAGCAGTACGTC. Its translation is CASSSQGHEQYV.

In its sample, this clonotype was seen many times. This chain joins TRBV27 and TRBJ2-7, with TRBD1 identical over 7 bases. V was clipped by 5 bases and J by 4 bases; unmatched bases: 5. The germline CDR1 and CDR2 sequences are MNHEY and SMNVEV (reference sequence). The CDR3 spans 13 residues. The CDR3 protein is CASSRGRGYEQYV. For the CDR3, the DNA is TGTGCCAGCAGTCGCGGCAGGGGGTACGAGCAGTACGTC.

This clonotype occurred many times. The chain is built from TRBV6-5 and TRBJ1-4, with 7 bases aligning to TRBD1. Trimming removed 0 bases from V and 7 bases from J; junction bases left unmatched: 5. CDR1 is MNHEY, CDR2 SVGAGI, per germline. CDR3 length: 15 amino acids. The CDR3 loop is CASSYSGGGFEKLFF. Here the CDR3 DNA reads TGTGCCAGCAGTTACTCAGGGGGCGGGTTTGAAAAACTGTTTTTT.

This clonotype was detected many times. The gene calls are TRBV12-3 or TRBV12-4 and TRBJ2-7, with 13 bases matching TRBD2. V lost 6 bases, J lost 3 bases, and 5 bases stayed unmatched. The CDR3 totals 15 residues. CDR3 DNA sequence: TGTGCCAGCAGCTTCCGACTAGCGGGGGGCTACGAGCAGTACTTC. Translation gives CASSFRLAGGYEQYF.

This clonotype was seen a handful of times. The chain employs TRBV5-6 and TRBJ2-1; 15 nucleotides match TRBD2. After removal of 4 bases from V and 9 bases from J, the junction contained 5 bases not matched to a gene. The CDR3 sequence is 15 residues long. CDR1 SGHDT and CDR2 YYEEEE come from the germline V gene. The CDR3 loop reads CASSPGLAGGGEQFF. The CDR3 nucleotides are TGTGCCAGCAGCCCGGGACTAGCGGGGGGAGGTGAGCAGTTCTTC.

Many counts were recorded for this clonotype. The chain has TRBV7-3 and TRBJ2-1, with D tentatively TRBD1 or TRBD2 (5 bases each). The CDR3 has 16 amino acids. V was pared by 4 bases and J by 0 bases, with 13 bases between. Per the germline V gene, CDR1 is SGHTA and CDR2 is FQGTGA. The CDR3 region is CASSSPEGSSYNEQFF. In DNA form, the CDR3 reads TGTGCCAGCAGCTCACCTGAGGGGAGCTCCTACAATGAGCAGTTCTTC.

This clonotype was observed a few times. This sequence joins TRBV5-5 and TRBJ1-3; TRBD1 agrees at 7 bases. The CDR3 is 13 amino acids. V was pared by 4 bases and J by 7 bases, with 5 bases of the junction left unmatched. Germline CDR1 reads SGHKS; CDR2 reads YYEKEE (reference sequence). CDR3 sequence: CASSADRVNTIYF. The CDR3 DNA reads as TGTGCCAGCAGCGCCGACAGGGTCAACACCATATATTTT.

The table lists this clonotype with many counts. The chain is built from TRBV7-8 and TRBJ1-5; possibly TRBD1 for D (5 bases). Germline CDR1 is SGHVS and CDR2 is FQNEAQ. V shed 1 base and J shed 0 bases, with 7 bases lying between them. The length of the CDR3 is 15 residues. The DNA of the CDR3 is TGTGCCAGCAGCTTAGACAGGCCTAGCAATCAGCCCCAGCATTTT. It encodes CASSLDRPSNQPQHF.

This clonotype occurred many times. The CDR3 loop reads CASSYPRLTQETQYF. The CDR3 bases are TGTGCCAGCAGTTACCCCAGACTTACTCAAGAGACCCAGTACTTC. The J gene is TRBJ2-5, the V gene TRBV6-2 or TRBV6-3; D is ambiguous. From germline, CDR1 is MNHEY and CDR2 SVGEGT. Trimming left V 2 bases short and J 2 bases short, with 12 bases between. The CDR3 loop spans 15 amino acids.

This clonotype was counted many times. This chain connects TRBV7-2 to TRBJ2-2; unclear D gene. The CDR3 has 14 residues. The germline V and J ends were trimmed by 5 bases and 8 bases, with 15 bases remaining between them. The V gene's germline CDR1 is SGHTA and CDR2 FQGNSA. The CDR3 reads CASSTQRTLGELFF. In nucleotides, the CDR3 is TGTGCCAGCAGCACACAGCGAACACTTGGGGAGCTGTTTTTT.

This clonotype was detected many times. The chain recombines TRBV12-3 or TRBV12-4 with TRBJ2-1; D may be TRBD1 (5 bases). The V end was cut by 7 bases, the J end by 3 bases, with 13 bases between. This CDR3 is built from 14 residues. The CDR3: CASNVKGFYNEQFF. For the CDR3, the DNA is TGTGCCAGCAACGTAAAGGGGTTCTACAATGAGCAGTTCTTC.

There are many counts of this clonotype. This sequence joins TRBV12-3 or TRBV12-4 and TRBJ2-2; 7 bases fit TRBD1. Germline trimming cut 6 bases from V and 7 bases from J; bases unmatched to any gene: 11. This CDR3 has 15 residues. The chain's CDR3 is CASSLERGRGGELFF. CDR3 DNA: TGTGCCAGCAGCCTAGAGAGGGGGCGAGGCGGGGAGCTGTTTTTT.

The sample holds a few counts of this clonotype. V and J are TRBV11-2 and TRBJ2-1; weak D call: TRBD2 (6 bases). V lost 5 bases to trimming and J lost 8 bases, with 19 bases between them. CDR3 length: 15 residues. CDR1 is SGHAT and CDR2 is FQNNGV in the germline V gene. The CDR3 sequence is CASSKPARWGDEQFF. The CDR3 bases are TGTGCCAGCAGCAAACCTGCCAGGTGGGGGGATGAGCAGTTCTTC.

This chain joins TRBV5-1 and TRBJ1-2, with 7 positions matching TRBD1. Unmatched junction bases numbered 6, after V lost 0 bases and J lost 4 bases. This CDR3 has 15 residues. Germline assignment: CDR1 SGHRS and CDR2 YFSETQ. The CDR3: CASSLGLGQAYGYTF. The CDR3 coding sequence is TGCGCCAGCAGCTTGGGACTTGGACAGGCCTATGGCTACACCTTC.

The sample holds many counts of this clonotype. The genes are TRBV11-3 and TRBJ2-5; 8 nucleotides line up with TRBD1. Germline lookup yields CDR1 SGHNT and CDR2 YENEEA. The CDR3 extends over 14 amino acids. The J segment lost 2 bases and the V segment lost 4 bases, leaving 3 bases of the junction unmatched. The CDR3, as DNA: TGTGCCAGCAGCTACGGACAGGGACAAGAGACCCAGTACTTC. Translated, it gives CASSYGQGQETQYF.

This clonotype was counted at least ten times. V and J are TRBV7-6 and TRBJ2-2; 8 bases fit TRBD1. The CDR3 is 15 residues long. J gave up 7 bases and V 1 base, and 5 bases lay outside the gene matches. Per the germline V gene, CDR1 is SGHVS and CDR2 is FNYEAQ. The CDR3 DNA is TGTGCCAGCAGCTTAGTTGGACAGGGCCTCGGGGAGCTGTTTTTT. It codes for CASSLVGQGLGELFF.

This clonotype was detected a few times. The chain employs TRBV2 and TRBJ1-6; D gene uncertain. The CDR3 is 18 amino acids. The germline CDR1 and CDR2 sequences are SNHLY and FYNNEI. V gave up 4 bases and J gave up 0 bases, with 16 bases separating them. The CDR3 region is CASSVALAASSYNSPLHF. The CDR3 nucleotides read TGTGCCAGCAGTGTGGCGCTGGCCGCGAGCTCCTATAATTCACCCCTCCACTTT.

This clonotype was picked up many times. The V call is TRBV28, the J call TRBJ2-5; D is undetermined. This CDR3 contains 13 residues. Between the trimmed V and J ends, which lost 3 bases and 5 bases, there was a span of 10 bases. Germline-derived CDR1 and CDR2 are MDHEN and SYDVKM. The CDR3 bases are TGTGCCAGCAGTTTGAAAAGAAGGGAGACCCAGTACTTC. It encodes CASSLKRRETQYF.